The 18 T cell receptor beta chains reported below all come from one sample, sequenced in a study of memory CD4+ T cells and cytomegalovirus serostatus. Generated by immunoSEQ multiplex PCR, the TCRdb table keeps only in-frame clones and is missing some. The data hold over 40,000 clones, with 65% to 85% observed a single time. Single viable CD3+CD4+CD8-CD45RO+ cells were sorted as the memory CD4+ T cells. The material sequenced was memory CD4+ T cells from blood. These receptors all stem from an adult in good health and CMV-seronegative.

The genes are TRBV18 and TRBJ2-6, with 11 bases aligning to TRBD1. Germline loops: CDR1 KGHSH, CDR2 LQKENI. The CDR3 length is 17 residues. V lost 5 bases and J lost 0; bases outside the gene matches: 3. This chain's CDR3 is CASSTGQGASGANVLTF. The CDR3 DNA is TGTGCCAGCTCAACCGGACAGGGGGCCTCTGGGGCCAACGTCCTGACTTTC.

CDR3 nucleotide sequence: TGTGCCAGCACGTTGATGGGCCGGCCCTCTGGAAACACCATATATTTT. It is translated as CASTLMGRPSGNTIYF. V gene TRBV6-4 combines with J gene TRBJ1-3; D remains unclear. CDR3 size: 16 residues. Germline lookup yields CDR1 MRHNA and CDR2 SNTAGT. Trimming left V 7 bases short and J 0 bases short, with 16 bases between.

This chain uses TRBV7-3 with TRBJ2-1; unclear D gene. CDR3 length: 15 residues. CDR1 and CDR2 (germline): SGHTA, FQGTGA. V lost 5 bases to trimming and J lost 5 bases, with 16 bases between them. The CDR3 loop reads CASSHDPSGHNEQFF. CDR3 bases: TGTGCCAGCAGCCACGACCCGTCGGGCCACAATGAGCAGTTCTTC. The entire variable domain, with the rest obtained from reference TRBV7-3 and TRBJ2-1, is as follows: GAGVSQTPSNKVTEKGKYVELRCDPISGHTALYWYRQSLGQGPEFLIYFQGTGAADDSGLPNDRFFAVRPEGSVSTLKIQRTERGDSAVYLCASSHDPSGHNEQFFGPGTRLTVL.

The J gene is TRBJ1-5, the V gene TRBV5-6; 9 bases match TRBD1. CDR1 SGHDT and CDR2 YYEEEE come from the germline V gene. The CDR3 loop spans 15 amino acids. The V and J ends lost 0 bases and 4 bases, in that order; junction bases with no gene match: 2. In nucleotides, the CDR3 is TGTGCCAGCAGCTTGGCCGGACAGGGGAATCAGCCCCAGCATTTT. This codes for CASSLAGQGNQPQHF.

CDR3 nucleotide sequence: TGTGCCAGCAGTGATGTGGAAGTGAGCAATCAGCCCCAGCATTTT. This codes for CASSDVEVSNQPQHF. The V and J genes are TRBV2 and TRBJ1-5; D gene ambiguous. V was cut by 3 bases and J by 1 base, with 10 bases left in between. Germline assignment: CDR1 SNHLY and CDR2 FYNNEI. CDR3 length: 15 residues.

The CDR3 here is CARSFTDTQYF. DNA of the CDR3: TGTGCCAGAAGCTTCACAGATACGCAGTATTTT. The V gene is TRBV5-3, the J gene TRBJ2-3; D gene uncertain. TRBV5-3 is designated an ORF whose function remains uncertain. The CDR3 is 11 residues long. V shed 2 bases and J shed 2 bases, with 0 bases lying between them.

The chain employs TRBV18 and TRBJ2-1; 8 nucleotides match TRBD1. The V and J ends lost 4 bases and 8 bases, in that order; junction bases with no gene match: 4. Germline lookup yields CDR1 KGHSH and CDR2 LQKENI. This CDR3 has 13 residues. CDR3 region: CASSRKDRDEQFF. The CDR3 coding sequence is TGTGCCAGCTCACGGAAGGACAGGGATGAGCAGTTCTTC.

CDR3 amino acids: CASRRGLTGELFF. The CDR3 DNA sequence: TGTGCCAGCAGGCGGGGTTTAACCGGGGAGCTGTTTTTT. The rearrangement joins TRBV6-5 to TRBJ2-2; D is possibly TRBD2 (6 bases). The CDR3 totals 13 residues. Trimming took off 6 bases at V and 5 bases at J, with 10 bases between the two ends. CDR1 and CDR2 (germline): MNHEY, SVGAGI.

This clone was seen just once. The chain joins TRBV27 to TRBJ2-6; D remains ambiguous. Trimming pared 8 bases from V and 4 bases from J, leaving 9 bases between. Germline V CDR1 and CDR2: MNHEY, SMNVEV (reference sequence). The CDR3 contains 13 residues. CDR3 loop: CASGLVGANVLTF. CDR3 nucleotides: TGTGCCAGCGGCCTCGTGGGGGCCAACGTCCTGACTTTC.

The V call is TRBV30, the J call TRBJ1-3; no clear D. The germline V gene encodes CDR1 GTSNPN and CDR2 SVGIG (reference sequence). Trimming cost V 5 bases and J 0 bases, with 8 bases left between them. CDR3 size: 13 residues. The CDR3 sequence is CAWGRSSGNTIYF. CDR3 nucleotide sequence: TGTGCCTGGGGACGGAGCTCTGGAAACACCATATATTTT.

This chain links TRBV19 with TRBJ2-7; D might be TRBD1 or TRBD2, each matching 5 bases. V lost 8 bases, J lost 0 bases, and 17 bases lay in between. Germline CDR1 LNHDA, CDR2 SQIVND (reference sequence). This CDR3 has 15 amino acids. The CDR3 is CASASGRASSYEQYF. CDR3 DNA sequence: TGTGCCAGTGCCTCGGGACGGGCAAGCTCCTACGAGCAGTACTTC.

With respect to this clone: The junction departs from the called germline gene at one end, perhaps through a read error. V gene TRBV6-1 combines with J gene TRBJ1-1, with D possibly being TRBD1 (5 bases). Looked up from germline, CDR1 is MNHNS and CDR2 is SASEGT. This CDR3 is 12 amino acids long. The CDR3 nucleotides are TGTGCCAGCAGTAAAGCGGGGGGTGAAGCTTTCTTT. As protein: CASSKAGGEAFF.

The chain couples TRBV9 to TRBJ1-1; D gene unclear. V was clipped by 2 bases and J by 3 bases, with 11 bases between them. Per germline, CDR1 SGDLS and CDR2 YYNGEE. The CDR3 loop spans 14 amino acids. In DNA, the CDR3 is TGTGCCAGCAGCGTGGGCACGGCTTACACTGAAGCTTTCTTT. Its translation: CASSVGTAYTEAFF.

This clone was picked up a small number of times. The CDR3 protein is CASSPPTGDNNEQFF. The DNA of the CDR3 is TGTGCCAGCTCACCACCGACCGGGGACAACAATGAGCAGTTCTTC. The gene calls are TRBV18 and TRBJ2-1; D perhaps matches TRBD1 (6 bases). Per the germline V gene, CDR1 is KGHSH and CDR2 is LQKENI. This CDR3 comprises 15 residues. With 0 bases removed from V and 5 bases from J, the gap between germline ends came to 11 bases.

CDR3 sequence (DNA): TGTGCCAGCAGTGAGAGATCAGGGGCTGGGGCCAACGTCCTGACTTTC. The encoded protein is CASSERSGAGANVLTF. The rearrangement joins TRBV2 to TRBJ2-6; D is possibly TRBD1 (6 bases). Trimming pared 3 bases from V and 2 bases from J, leaving 11 bases between. The CDR3 spans 16 residues. Germline CDR1 and CDR2: SNHLY and FYNNEI.

This clone was seen just once. The genes are TRBV4-1 and TRBJ2-7, with 9 nucleotides matching TRBD2. Germline-derived CDR1 and CDR2 are MGHRA and YSYEKL. Losses at the gene ends were 0 bases for V and 4 bases for J; bases not matched to a gene: 10. The CDR3 extends over 17 amino acids. Written as DNA, the CDR3 is TGCGCCAGCAGCCAAGATCGTGGGACTAGCAGAACTTACGAGCAGTACTTC. As protein: CASSQDRGTSRTYEQYF.

This clone was seen just once. This chain joins TRBV12-5 and TRBJ1-5; D remains ambiguous. The V gene lost 3 bases and the J gene lost 3 bases, with 6 bases spanning the gap. The CDR3 has 13 residues. Germline V gene sequence: CDR1 LGHNT, CDR2 FRNRAP. The CDR3 DNA reads TGTGCTAGTGGTTTAAAGGACAATCAGCCCCAGCATTTT. Translating gives CASGLKDNQPQHF.

The rearrangement links TRBV9 to TRBJ1-4, with a weak D call TRBD1 (6 bases). Trimming shortened V by 3 bases and J by 4 bases, and 10 bases separated the two germline ends. CDR1 SGDLS and CDR2 YYNGEE come from the germline V gene. The CDR3 runs 14 residues. The CDR3 loop reads CASSAGTNNEKLFF. DNA for the CDR3: TGTGCCAGCAGCGCCGGGACAAATAATGAAAAACTGTTTTTT.